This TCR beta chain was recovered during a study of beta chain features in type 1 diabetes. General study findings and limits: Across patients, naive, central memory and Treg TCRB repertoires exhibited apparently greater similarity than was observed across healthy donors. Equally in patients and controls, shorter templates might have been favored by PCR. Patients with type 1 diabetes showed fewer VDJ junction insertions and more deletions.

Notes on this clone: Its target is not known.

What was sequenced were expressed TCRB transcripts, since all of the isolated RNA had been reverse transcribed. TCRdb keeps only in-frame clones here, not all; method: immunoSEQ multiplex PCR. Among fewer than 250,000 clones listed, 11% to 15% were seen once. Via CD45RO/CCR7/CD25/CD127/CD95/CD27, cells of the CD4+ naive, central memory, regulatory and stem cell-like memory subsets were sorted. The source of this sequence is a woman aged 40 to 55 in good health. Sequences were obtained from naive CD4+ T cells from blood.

In DNA, the CDR3 is TGTGCCAGCTCGACAGGGGAAAAACTGTTTTTT. Its protein product is CASSTGEKLFF. The chain has TRBV6-1 and TRBJ1-4, with 7 bases fitting TRBD1. V lost 8 bases and J lost 8; bases outside the gene matches: 2. Germline values: CDR1 MNHNS, CDR2 SASEGT. This CDR3 is 11 amino acids long.